This TCR beta chain was documented in a study of blood T cell repertoires in COVID-19. Looking at the study overall: From the United States, Italy and Spain came samples of acute and convalescent COVID-19. PBMCs, B-cell-depleted T cells, or T cells were the source of the cDNA or gDNA that made up the material.

Only in-frame clones appear in the TCRdb table, and some are missing; sequencing was by immunoSEQ multiplex PCR. The table lists 200,000 or so clones, around 81% of them singletons. The CDR3 loop spans 15 amino acids. CDR1 is MNHEY and CDR2 is SMNVEV in the germline V gene (reference sequence). V was shortened by 3 bases and J by 2 bases, with 13 bases between the two germline ends. The sequenced sample consisted of peripheral blood. The receptor was isolated from a woman aged 80 or over with COVID-19, enrolled during active disease. V and J are TRBV27 and TRBJ2-5; D gene ambiguous. The CDR3 here is CASSLTYQRQETQYF. DNA for the CDR3: TGTGCCAGCAGTTTGACGTACCAGCGACAAGAGACCCAGTACTTC.